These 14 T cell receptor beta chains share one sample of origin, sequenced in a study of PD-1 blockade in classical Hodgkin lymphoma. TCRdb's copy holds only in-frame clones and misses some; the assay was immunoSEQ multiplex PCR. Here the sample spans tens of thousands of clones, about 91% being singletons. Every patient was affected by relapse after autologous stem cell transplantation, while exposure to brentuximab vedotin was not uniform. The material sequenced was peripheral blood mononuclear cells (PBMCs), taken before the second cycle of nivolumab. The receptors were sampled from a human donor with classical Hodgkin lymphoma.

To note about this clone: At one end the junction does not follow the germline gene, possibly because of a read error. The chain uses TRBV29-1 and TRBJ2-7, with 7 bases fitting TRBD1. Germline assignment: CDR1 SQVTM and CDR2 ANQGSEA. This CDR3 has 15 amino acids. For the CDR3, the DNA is TGCAGCGTTAAAGACAGGGACGGCGTCCTCTACGAGCAGTACTTC. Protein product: CSVKDRDGVLYEQYF.

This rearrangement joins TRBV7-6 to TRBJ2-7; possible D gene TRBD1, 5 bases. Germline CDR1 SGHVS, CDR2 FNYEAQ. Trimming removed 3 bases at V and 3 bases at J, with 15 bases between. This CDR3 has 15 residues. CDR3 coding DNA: TGTGCCAGCAGCTTCGCAGGGTGTTCTCACTACGAGCAGTACTTC. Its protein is CASSFAGCSHYEQYF.

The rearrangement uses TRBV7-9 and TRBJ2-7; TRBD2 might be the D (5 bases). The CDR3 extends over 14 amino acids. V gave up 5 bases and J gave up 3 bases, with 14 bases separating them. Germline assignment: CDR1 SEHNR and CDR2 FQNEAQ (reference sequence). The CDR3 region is CASSRSGYNYEQYF. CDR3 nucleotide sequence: TGTGCCAGCAGCCGAAGCGGCTACAACTACGAGCAGTACTTC.

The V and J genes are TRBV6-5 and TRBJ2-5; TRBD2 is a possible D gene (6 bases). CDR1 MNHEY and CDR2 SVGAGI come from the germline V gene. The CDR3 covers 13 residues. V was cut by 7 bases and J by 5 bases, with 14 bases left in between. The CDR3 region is CASNGGAGETQYF. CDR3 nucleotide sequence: TGTGCCAGCAACGGAGGGGCCGGGGAGACCCAGTACTTC.

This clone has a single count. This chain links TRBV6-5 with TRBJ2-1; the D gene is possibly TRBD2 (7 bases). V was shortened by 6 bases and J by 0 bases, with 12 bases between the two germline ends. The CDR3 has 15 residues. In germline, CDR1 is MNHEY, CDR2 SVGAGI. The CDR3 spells CASSRGGVSYNEQFF. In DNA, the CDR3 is TGTGCCAGCAGCCGAGGGGGGGTCTCCTACAATGAGCAGTTCTTC.

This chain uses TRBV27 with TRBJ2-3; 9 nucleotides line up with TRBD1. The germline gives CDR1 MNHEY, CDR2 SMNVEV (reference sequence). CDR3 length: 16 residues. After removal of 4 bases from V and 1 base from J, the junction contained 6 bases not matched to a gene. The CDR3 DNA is TGTGCCAGCAGTTCACGACAGGGGGTAGGCACAGATACGCAGTATTTT. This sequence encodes CASSSRQGVGTDTQYF.

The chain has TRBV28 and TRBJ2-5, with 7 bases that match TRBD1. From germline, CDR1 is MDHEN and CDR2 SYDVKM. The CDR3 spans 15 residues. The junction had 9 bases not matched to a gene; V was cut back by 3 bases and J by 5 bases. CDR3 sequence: CASSFFGQARETQYF. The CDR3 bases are TGTGCCAGCAGTTTTTTCGGACAGGCAAGGGAGACCCAGTACTTC.

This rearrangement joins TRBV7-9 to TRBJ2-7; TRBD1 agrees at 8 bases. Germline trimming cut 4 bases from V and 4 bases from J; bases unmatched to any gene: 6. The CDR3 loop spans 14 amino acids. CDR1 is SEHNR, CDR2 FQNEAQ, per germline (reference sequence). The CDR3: CASSSPDRGYEQYF. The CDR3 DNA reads TGTGCCAGCAGCTCGCCCGACAGGGGATACGAGCAGTACTTC. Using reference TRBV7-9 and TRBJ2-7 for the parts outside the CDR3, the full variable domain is DTGVSQNPRHKITKRGQNVTFRCDPISEHNRLYWYRQTLGQGPEFLTYFQNEAQLEKSRLLSDRFSAERPKGSFSTLEIQRTEQGDSAMYLCASSSPDRGYEQYFGPGTRLTVT.

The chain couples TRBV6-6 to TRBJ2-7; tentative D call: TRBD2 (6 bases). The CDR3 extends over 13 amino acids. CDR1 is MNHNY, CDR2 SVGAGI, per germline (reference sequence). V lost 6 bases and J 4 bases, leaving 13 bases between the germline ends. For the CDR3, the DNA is TGTGCCAGCAGCAAATCCGGGACTTACGAGCAGTACTTC. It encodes CASSKSGTYEQYF.

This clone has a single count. This chain's CDR3 is CASSPPGTSGTIKTQYF. The CDR3 region has the DNA TGTGCCAGCAGCCCCCCAGGGACTAGCGGGACTATAAAGACCCAGTACTTC. The chain combines TRBV7-2 with TRBJ2-5, with 13 bases aligning to TRBD2. The germline gives CDR1 SGHTA, CDR2 FQGNSA. V shed 5 bases, J shed 6 bases, and the junction held 12 bases outside the gene matches. The CDR3 has 17 residues. The variable domain in full, completed from reference TRBV7-2 and TRBJ2-5, reads GAGVSQSPSNKVTEKGKDVELRCDPISGHTALYWYRQSLGQGLEFLIYFQGNSAPDKSGLPSDRFSAERTGGSVSTLTIQRTQQEDSAVYLCASSPPGTSGTIKTQYFGPGTRLLVL.

This chain's CDR3 is CAISESAEGWQPQHF. The CDR3 coding sequence is TGTGCCATCAGTGAGTCGGCAGAGGGGTGGCAGCCCCAGCATTTT. The chain combines TRBV10-3 with TRBJ1-5; D is possibly TRBD1 (5 bases). The V gene lost 0 bases and the J gene lost 7 bases, with 13 bases spanning the gap. This CDR3 is built from 15 residues. Germline assignment: CDR1 ENHRY and CDR2 SYGVKD.

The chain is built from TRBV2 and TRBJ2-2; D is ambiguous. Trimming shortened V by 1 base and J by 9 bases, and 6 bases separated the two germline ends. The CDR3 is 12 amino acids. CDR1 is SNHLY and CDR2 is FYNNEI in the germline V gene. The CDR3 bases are TGTGCCAGCAGTGAAGAGTCCCGGGAGCTGTTTTTT. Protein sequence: CASSEESRELFF.

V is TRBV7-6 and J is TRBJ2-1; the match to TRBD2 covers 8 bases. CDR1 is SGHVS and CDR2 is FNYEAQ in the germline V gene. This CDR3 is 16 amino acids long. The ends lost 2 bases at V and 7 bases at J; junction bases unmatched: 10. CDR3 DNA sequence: TGTGCCAGCAGCTTATCTCCTAGCGGGCGAGGGAATGAGCAGTTCTTC. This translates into CASSLSPSGRGNEQFF.

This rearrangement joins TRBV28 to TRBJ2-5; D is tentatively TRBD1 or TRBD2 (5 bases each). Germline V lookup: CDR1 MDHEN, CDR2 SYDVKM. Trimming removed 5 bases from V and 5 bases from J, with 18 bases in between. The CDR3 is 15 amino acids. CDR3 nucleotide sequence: TGTGCCAGCAGTCCCGGGTTGGGGGAATCCGAGACCCAGTACTTC. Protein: CASSPGLGESETQYF.